This note documents a single T cell receptor beta chain sequence. As yet, its antigen is unknown. The entry originates in a study of T-cell reconstitution after alpha-beta-depleted transplantation in children. Study results and caveats: Several hundred rapidly expanded clones from non-depleted graft cells reportedly supplied alpha-beta T cells about two months post-transplant. T-cell counts and diversity were attributed mostly to newly produced T cells one year after transplant.

A library of TCRbeta sequences, prepared with unique molecular identifiers, was generated. MiXCR, applied by TCRdb to the PCR reads, yields one record per CDR3 protein. The repertoire includes fewer than 750,000 distinct CDR3 sequences, 25% to 30% of them detected once, and about a third sits in the top ten. This CDR3 comprises 15 residues. The germline gives CDR1 SGDLS, CDR2 YYNGEE. J lost 3 bases, V lost 4 bases, and 7 bases had no gene match. The clonotype comes from a boy in the first two years of life with Wiskott-Aldrich syndrome, due to receive a stem cell transplant. The chain uses TRBV9 and TRBJ2-7, with TRBD2 matching over 10 bases. Sample: PBMCs, taken before TCRalphabeta/CD19-depleted stem cell transplant. CDR3: CASSPQASGSYEQYF. CDR3 sequence (DNA): TGTGCCAGCAGCCCCCAAGCTAGCGGGAGCTACGAGCAGTACTTC. The variable domain in full, with the rest retrieved from reference TRBV9 and TRBJ2-7, is DSGVTQTPKHLITATGQRVTLRCSPRSGDLSVYWYQQSLDQGLQFLIQYYNGEERAKGNILERFSAQQFPDLHSELNLSSLELGDSALYFCASSPQASGSYEQYFGPGTRLTVT.